This TCR beta chain is from a study of post-analysis software for immune sequencing data. Presence of unique molecular identifiers characterized the TCR beta cDNA libraries. When 1 to 10 million T cells were used, they gave approximately 450,000 cDNA molecules. TCRdb called the PCR reads again in MiXCR, with one record for every CDR3 protein. The repertoire has approximately 690,000 distinct CDR3 sequences, roughly three fifths of them found once; the top ten carry approximately 10%. This clonotype was obtained from a girl aged 2 to 9 with multiple sclerosis. Sequencing used blood.

The CDR3 loop reads CASSTQVLQETQYF. CDR3 nucleotide sequence: TGCGCCAGCAGCACCCAGGTGCTACAAGAGACCCAGTACTTC. The chain employs TRBV5-1 and TRBJ2-5; D remains ambiguous. The germline V gene has CDR1 SGHRS and CDR2 YFSETQ. The CDR3 covers 14 residues. With 4 bases removed from V and 2 bases from J, the gap between germline ends came to 12 bases.